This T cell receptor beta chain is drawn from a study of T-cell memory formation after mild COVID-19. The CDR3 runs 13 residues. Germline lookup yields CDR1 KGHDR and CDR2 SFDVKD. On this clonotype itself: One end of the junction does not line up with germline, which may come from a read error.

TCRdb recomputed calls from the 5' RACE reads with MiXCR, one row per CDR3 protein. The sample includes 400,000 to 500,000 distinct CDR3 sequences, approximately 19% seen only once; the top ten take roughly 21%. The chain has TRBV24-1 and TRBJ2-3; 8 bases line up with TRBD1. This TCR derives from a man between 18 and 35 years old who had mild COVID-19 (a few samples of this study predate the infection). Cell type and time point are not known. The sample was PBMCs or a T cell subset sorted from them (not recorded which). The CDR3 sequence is CATTGQATDTKYF. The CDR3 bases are TGTGCCACCACGGGACAGGCCACAGATACGAAGTATTTT.